This T cell receptor (beta chain) was captured by sequencing in a study of response to subunit inactivated influenza vaccine. Study outcomes and limitations: New T cells are recruited in small numbers by each seasonal influenza vaccination, according to the authors' suggestion.

TCRdb called the RT-PCR reads again in MiXCR, with one record for every CDR3 protein. The sample yields approximately 680,000 distinct CDR3 sequences, 15% to 19% seen once. This clonotype was counted a few times. The antigen is undetermined. CDR3 length: 13 amino acids. Germline V gene data show CDR1 as MGHDK and CDR2 as SYGVNS. The germline V and J ends were trimmed by 5 bases and 3 bases, with 11 bases remaining between them. Specimen: PBMCs from blood, collected 11 to 12 days after vaccination. This rearrangement joins TRBV25-1 to TRBJ2-7; no clear D gene. The clonotype originates from a middle-aged man who received an inactivated influenza vaccine. The chain's CDR3 is CASSSVHSYEQYF. The CDR3 nucleotides read TGTGCCAGCAGTTCTGTCCACAGCTACGAGCAGTACTTC.